This TCR beta chain was obtained from a study of shared clonotypes between healthy human individuals. In the study overall: Samples came from two female and a few male donors aged 18 to 49.

Study findings and constraints: Rarefaction showed sorted-subset sequencing was incomplete despite large depth. For naive CD4 cells, approximately 4.8% of clonotypes were shared across four donors.

In the case of this clone: Antigen: not known.

This CDR3 has 15 amino acids. Germline CDR1 is SGHNT and CDR2 is YYREEE (reference sequence). The ends lost 0 bases at V and 3 bases at J; junction bases unmatched: 1. Assay used: immunoSEQ multiplex PCR; TCRdb lists only in-frame clones, some missing. The sample includes millions of clones, over 85% of them seen just once. Only CD45RO-negative cells positively selected for CCR7 counted as naive CD8 cells, so terminally differentiated effector memory CD45RA+ cells were excluded. Sequencing was performed on naive CD8+ T cells sorted from blood. This receptor was identified in a man between 18 and 35 years old in good health. The genes are TRBV5-4 and TRBJ2-1, with 9 bases aligning to TRBD2. CDR3 loop: CASSLGGGDYNEQFF. The CDR3 DNA is TGTGCCAGCAGCTTGGGCGGGGGGGACTACAATGAGCAGTTCTTC.